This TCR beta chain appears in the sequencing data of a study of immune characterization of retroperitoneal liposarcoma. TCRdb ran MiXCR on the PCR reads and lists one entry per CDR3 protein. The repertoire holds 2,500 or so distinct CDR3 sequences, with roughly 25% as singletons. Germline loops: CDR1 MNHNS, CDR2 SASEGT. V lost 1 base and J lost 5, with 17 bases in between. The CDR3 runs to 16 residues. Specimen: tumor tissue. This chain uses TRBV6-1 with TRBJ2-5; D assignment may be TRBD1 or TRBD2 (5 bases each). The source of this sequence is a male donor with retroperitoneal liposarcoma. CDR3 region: CASSEERGRAWETQYF. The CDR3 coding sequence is TGTGCCAGCAGTGAAGAGAGGGGCAGGGCCTGGGAGACCCAGTACTTC.